The TCR beta chain under discussion was sequenced for a study of blood T cell repertoires in COVID-19. About the study: Whether acute or convalescent, the COVID-19 samples came from the United States, Italy and Spain.

Germline CDR1 SQVTM, CDR2 ANQGSEA. Trimming at V came to 6 bases and at J to 5 bases, leaving 10 bases not matched to a gene. This CDR3 spans 14 amino acids. Profiled with immunoSEQ multiplex PCR; TCRdb holds only in-frame clones, not every one. The table has some 80,000 clones, about 79% seen once. This clonotype was sampled from a human donor in a cohort sampled during active COVID-19. Sequenced input: peripheral blood. The chain employs TRBV29-1 and TRBJ2-5; 9 positions agree with TRBD1. DNA of the CDR3: TGCAGCGTCAACCACAGGGGGCGCCGGGAGACCCAGTACTTC. Encoded protein: CSVNHRGRRETQYF.